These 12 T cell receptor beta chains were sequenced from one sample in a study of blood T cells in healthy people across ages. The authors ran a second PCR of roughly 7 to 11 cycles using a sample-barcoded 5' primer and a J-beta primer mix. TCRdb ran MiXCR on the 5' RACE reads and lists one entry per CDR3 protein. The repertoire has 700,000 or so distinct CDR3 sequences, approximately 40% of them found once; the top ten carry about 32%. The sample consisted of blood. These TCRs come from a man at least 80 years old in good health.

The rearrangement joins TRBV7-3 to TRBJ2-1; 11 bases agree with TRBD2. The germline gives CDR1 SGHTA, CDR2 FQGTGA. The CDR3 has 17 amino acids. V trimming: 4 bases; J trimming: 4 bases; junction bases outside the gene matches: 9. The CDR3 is CASSSTGLAARYNEQFF. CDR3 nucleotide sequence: TGTGCCAGCAGCTCCACGGGACTAGCGGCCCGTTACAATGAGCAGTTCTTC.

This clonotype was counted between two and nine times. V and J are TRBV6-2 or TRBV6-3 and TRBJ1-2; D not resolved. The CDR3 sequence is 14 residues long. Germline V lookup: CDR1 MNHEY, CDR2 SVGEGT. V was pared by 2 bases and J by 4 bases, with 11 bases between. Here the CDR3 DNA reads TGTGCCAGCAGTTACGGGCAGGAGACCTATGGCTACACCTTC. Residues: CASSYGQETYGYTF.

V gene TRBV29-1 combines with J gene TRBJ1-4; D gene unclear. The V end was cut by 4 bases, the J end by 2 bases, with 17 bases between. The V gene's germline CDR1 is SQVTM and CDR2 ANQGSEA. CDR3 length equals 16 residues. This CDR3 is CSVALDAGKTNEKLFF. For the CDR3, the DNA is TGCAGCGTTGCCCTCGACGCGGGGAAGACTAATGAAAAACTGTTTTTT.

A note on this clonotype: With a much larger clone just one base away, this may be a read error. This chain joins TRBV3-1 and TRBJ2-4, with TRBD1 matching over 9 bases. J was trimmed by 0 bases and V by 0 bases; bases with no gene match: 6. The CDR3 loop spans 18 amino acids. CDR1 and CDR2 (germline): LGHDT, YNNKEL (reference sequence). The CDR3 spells CASSQELGTGLAKNIQYF. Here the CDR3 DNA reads TGTGCCAGCAGCCAAGAATTGGGGACAGGGCTAGCCAAAAACATTCAGTACTTC. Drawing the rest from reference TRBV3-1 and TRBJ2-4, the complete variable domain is DTAVSQTPKYLVTQMGNDKSIKCEQNLGHDTMYWYKQDSKKFLKIMFSYNNKELIINETVPNRFSPKSPDKAHLNLHINSLELGDSAVYFCASSQELGTGLAKNIQYFGAGTRLSVL.

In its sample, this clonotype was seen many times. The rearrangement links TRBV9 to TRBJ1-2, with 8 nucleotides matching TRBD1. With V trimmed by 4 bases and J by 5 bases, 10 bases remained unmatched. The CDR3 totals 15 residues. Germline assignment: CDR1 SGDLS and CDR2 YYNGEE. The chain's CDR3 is CASSPQDREGYGYTF. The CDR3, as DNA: TGTGCCAGCAGCCCCCAGGACAGGGAAGGGTATGGCTACACCTTC. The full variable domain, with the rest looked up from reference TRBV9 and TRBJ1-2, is DSGVTQTPKHLITATGQRVTLRCSPRSGDLSVYWYQQSLDQGLQFLIQYYNGEERAKGNILERFSAQQFPDLHSELNLSSLELGDSALYFCASSPQDREGYGYTFGSGTRLTVV.

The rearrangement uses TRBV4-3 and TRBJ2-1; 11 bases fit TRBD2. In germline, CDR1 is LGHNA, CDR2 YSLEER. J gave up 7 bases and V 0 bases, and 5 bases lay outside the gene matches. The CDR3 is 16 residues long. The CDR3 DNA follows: TGCGCCAGCAGCCAAGATATACTAGCGGGAGTTAATGAGCAGTTCTTC. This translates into CASSQDILAGVNEQFF.

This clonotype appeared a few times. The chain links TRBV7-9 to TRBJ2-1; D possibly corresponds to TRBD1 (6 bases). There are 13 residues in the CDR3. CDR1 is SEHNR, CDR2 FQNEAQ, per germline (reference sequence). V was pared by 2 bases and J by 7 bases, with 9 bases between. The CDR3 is CASSLTDSNEQFF. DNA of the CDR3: TGTGCCAGCAGCTTAACGGACAGTAATGAGCAGTTCTTC.

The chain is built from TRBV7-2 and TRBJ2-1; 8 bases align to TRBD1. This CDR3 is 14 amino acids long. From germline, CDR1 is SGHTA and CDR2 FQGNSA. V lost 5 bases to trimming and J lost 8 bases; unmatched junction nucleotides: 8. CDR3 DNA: TGTGCCAGCAGCACAGGGGGAACAATCGATGAGCAGTTCTTC. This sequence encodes CASSTGGTIDEQFF.

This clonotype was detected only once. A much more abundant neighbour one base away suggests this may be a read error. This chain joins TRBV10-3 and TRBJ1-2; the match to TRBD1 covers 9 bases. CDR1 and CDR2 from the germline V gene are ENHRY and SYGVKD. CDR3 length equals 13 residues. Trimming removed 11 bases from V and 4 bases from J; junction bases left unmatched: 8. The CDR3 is CAGGQGNPYGYTF. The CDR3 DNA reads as TGTGCCGGGGGACAGGGAAACCCCTATGGCTACACCTTC.

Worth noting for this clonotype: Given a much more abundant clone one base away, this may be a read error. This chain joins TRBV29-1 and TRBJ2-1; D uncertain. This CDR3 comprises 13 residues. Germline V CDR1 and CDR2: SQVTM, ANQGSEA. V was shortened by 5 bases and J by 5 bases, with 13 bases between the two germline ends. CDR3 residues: CSVPGARDNEQFF. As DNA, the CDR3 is TGCAGCGTTCCTGGAGCAAGGGACAATGAGCAGTTCTTC.

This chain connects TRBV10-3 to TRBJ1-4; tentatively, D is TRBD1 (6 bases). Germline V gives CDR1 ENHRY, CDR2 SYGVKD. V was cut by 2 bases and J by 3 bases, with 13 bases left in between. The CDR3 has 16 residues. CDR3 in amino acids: CAISEGGGTANEKLFF. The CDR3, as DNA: TGTGCCATCAGTGAGGGGGGGGGCACGGCTAATGAAAAACTGTTTTTT.

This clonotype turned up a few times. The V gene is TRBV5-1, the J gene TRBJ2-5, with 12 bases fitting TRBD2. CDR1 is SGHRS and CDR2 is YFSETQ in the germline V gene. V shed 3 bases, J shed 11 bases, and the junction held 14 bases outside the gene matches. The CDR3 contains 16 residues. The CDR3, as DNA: TGCGCCAGCAGCTCCAAGGCGGCTAGCGGGAGGGGAGAGCAGTACTTC. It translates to CASSSKAASGRGEQYF.